These T cell receptor beta chains were read from a single sample in a study of molecular identifiers for immune sequencing clone quantification. MiXCR was run by TCRdb on the PCR reads, yielding one entry per CDR3 protein. The sample has tens of thousands of distinct CDR3 sequences; 15% to 20% are singletons. The sequenced material came from naive CD8+ T cells from blood, with Jurkat cell RNA spiked in. All receptors come from a human donor in good health. Some libraries in this study had Jurkat cell RNA spiked in. The CDR3 runs from the conserved cysteine through the conserved F or W. A D gene is named only where the DNA matches it firmly. Clone size appears in some rows only: once, few, many, or a class for an expanded clone.

v_call	clone_size	d_call	j_call	cdr3_nt	cdr3_aa
TRBV4-3	many	TRBD2	TRBJ2-7	TGCGCCAGCAGCCCTGGGCTAGCGGGAGAATACGAGCAGTACTTC	CASSPGLAGEYEQYF
TRBV11-1	many	TRBD1	TRBJ2-3	TGTGCCAGCAGCTTAATTGAGACAGGGTCGGGATTCACAGATACGCAGTATTTT	CASSLIETGSGFTDTQYF
TRBV4-1	many	TRBD1	TRBJ2-2	TGCGCCAGCAGTGGGACAGGGTACGCGAACACCGGGGAGCTGTTTTTT	CASSGTGYANTGELFF
TRBV4-1	many	TRBD2	TRBJ2-3	TGCGCCAGCAGCCCCATTTACGGGAGGGCCACAGATACGCAGTATTTT	CASSPIYGRATDTQYF
TRBV6-5	many	.	TRBJ2-5	TGTGCCAGCGGATTGGAGACCCAGTACTTC	CASGLETQYF
TRBV4-1	many	TRBD1	TRBJ2-7	TGCGCCAGCAGCCAGAACCGGGACAGCTACGAGCAGTACTTC	CASSQNRDSYEQYF
TRBV4-1	.	.	TRBJ2-1	TGCGCCAGCAGCCGAATCCAAACGGGAGTCGCCTACAATGAGCAGTTCTTC	CASSRIQTGVAYNEQFF
TRBV30	many	.	TRBJ2-2	TGTGCCTGGGAGGGTTCCGGGGAGCTGTTTTTT	CAWEGSGELFF
TRBV4-1	many	TRBD1	TRBJ2-7	TGCGCCAGCAGCAGGGGACAGGGAGTCTACGAGCAGTACTTC	CASSRGQGVYEQYF
TRBV7-9	many	.	TRBJ2-2	TGTGCCAGCAACGGACACTGGGACACCGGGGAGCTGTTTTTT	CASNGHWDTGELFF
TRBV5-5	many	.	TRBJ2-7	TGTGCCAGCAGCTTGGATCGTATTAGGGTTCCCGAGCAGTACTTC	CASSLDRIRVPEQYF
TRBV3-1	many	TRBD1	TRBJ1-1	TGTGCCAGCAGCCAACCAGGGACAGACACTGAAGCTTTCTTT	CASSQPGTDTEAFF
TRBV29-1	many	.	TRBJ1-2	TGCAGCGTTGACGGGGCAGACTATGGCTACACCTTC	CSVDGADYGYTF
TRBV4-3	once	.	TRBJ2-7	TGCGCCAGCAGCCCCCTGCTTTTCGGAGGGGGCCACGAGCAGTACTTC	CASSPLLFGGGHEQYF
TRBV20-1	many	TRBD2	TRBJ2-3	TGCAGTGCTAGAGATATGCGGGAGGGCCGTTACACAGATACGCAGTATTTT	CSARDMREGRYTDTQYF
TRBV19	many	TRBD2	TRBJ2-1	TGTGCCAGTAGTATTACGGGGGGGATCAATGAGCAGTTCTTC	CASSITGGINEQFF
TRBV15	many	.	TRBJ2-7	TGTGCCACCAGCAGAGGCGGGAACGAGCAGTACTTC	CATSRGGNEQYF
TRBV5-4	many	TRBD1	TRBJ1-5	TGTGCCAGCAGCGTACAGGGGGACGGGCAGCCCCAGCATTTT	CASSVQGDGQPQHF
TRBV4-1	many	.	TRBJ1-3	TGCGCCAGCAGCCAAGTCGGAGGGAACGGGTTTGGAAACACCATATATTTT	CASSQVGGNGFGNTIYF
TRBV4-1	many	TRBD2	TRBJ2-1	TGCGCCAGCAGCCCGGGACTAATTTCTGACAATGAGCAGTTCTTC	CASSPGLISDNEQFF